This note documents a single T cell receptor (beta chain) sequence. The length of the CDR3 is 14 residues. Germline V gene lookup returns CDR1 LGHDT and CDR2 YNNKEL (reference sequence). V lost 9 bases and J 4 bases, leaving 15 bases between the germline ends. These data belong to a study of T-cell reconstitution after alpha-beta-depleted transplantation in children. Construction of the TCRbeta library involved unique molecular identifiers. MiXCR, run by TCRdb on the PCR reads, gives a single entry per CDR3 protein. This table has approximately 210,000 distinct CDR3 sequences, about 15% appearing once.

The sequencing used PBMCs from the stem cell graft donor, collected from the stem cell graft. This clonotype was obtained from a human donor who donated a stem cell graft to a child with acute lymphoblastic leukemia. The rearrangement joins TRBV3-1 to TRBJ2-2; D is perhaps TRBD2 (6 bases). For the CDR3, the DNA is TGTGCCAGTAGAGGAGGGTCTACCACCGGGGAGCTGTTTTTT. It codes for CASRGGSTTGELFF. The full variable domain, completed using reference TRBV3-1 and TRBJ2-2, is DTAVSQTPKYLVTQMGNDKSIKCEQNLGHDTMYWYKQDSKKFLKIMFSYNNKELIINETVPNRFSPKSPDKAHLNLHINSLELGDSAVYFCASRGGSTTGELFFGEGSRLTVL.